This T cell receptor beta chain comes out of a study of T cell changes during pregnancy in multiple sclerosis. This CDR3 contains 15 residues. The germline V gene encodes CDR1 SEHNR and CDR2 FQNEAQ (reference sequence). Unmatched junction bases numbered 9, after V lost 5 bases and J lost 7 bases. Clones were sequenced by immunoSEQ multiplex PCR, and TCRdb holds only the in-frame ones, with some missing. The sample lists fewer than 140,000 clones, around 90% occurring once. V gene TRBV7-9 combines with J gene TRBJ2-1; TRBD2 aligns across 9 bases. The sequence was collected from a female donor with multiple sclerosis, enrolled in a pregnancy study. The sequenced sample was peripheral blood, obtained after pregnancy. The CDR3 loop reads CASSKRLSGGNEQFF. The CDR3 DNA reads as TGTGCCAGCAGCAAACGACTGAGCGGGGGGAATGAGCAGTTCTTC.